This T cell receptor (beta chain) was recorded in a study of cytomegalovirus exposure and HLA in healthy donors. General study points: Many donors shared some public TCRs, even though most TCR sequences were rare. It was assumed in the presence/absence analyses that sequencing depth was roughly uniform across donors.

As concerns this clone: Its antigen is unknown.

Primers for the PCR totalled 60 Vbeta and 13 Jbeta. Original methodology: An analysis that came later counted 73 million or so unique TCR beta chains, about 10 million shared. The table came from immunoSEQ multiplex PCR; TCRdb's copy has only in-frame clones and leaves some out. D and trimming come from the DNA, and the V and J calls and clone size come from that table. Of 200,000 to 300,000 clones listed, 82% are singletons. CDR3 length equals 12 residues. In germline, CDR1 is GTSNPN, CDR2 SVGIG (reference sequence). The V segment lost 3 bases and the J segment 7 bases; nucleotides outside the gene matches: 5.

The gene calls are TRBV30 and TRBJ1-1, with 7 bases lining up with TRBD1. The source is a middle-aged woman in good health and CMV-seropositive. The specimen was PBMCs. The DNA for the CDR3 is TGTGCCTGGAGATCCAGGGGGGTTGAAGCTTTCTTT. Its protein product is CAWRSRGVEAFF. Using reference TRBV30 and TRBJ1-1 for the parts outside the CDR3, the full variable domain is SQTIHQWPATLVQPVGSPLSLECTVEGTSNPNLYWYRQAAGRGLQLLFYSVGIGQISSEVPQNLSASRPQDRQFILSSKKLLLSDSGFYLCAWRSRGVEAFFGQGTRLTVV.